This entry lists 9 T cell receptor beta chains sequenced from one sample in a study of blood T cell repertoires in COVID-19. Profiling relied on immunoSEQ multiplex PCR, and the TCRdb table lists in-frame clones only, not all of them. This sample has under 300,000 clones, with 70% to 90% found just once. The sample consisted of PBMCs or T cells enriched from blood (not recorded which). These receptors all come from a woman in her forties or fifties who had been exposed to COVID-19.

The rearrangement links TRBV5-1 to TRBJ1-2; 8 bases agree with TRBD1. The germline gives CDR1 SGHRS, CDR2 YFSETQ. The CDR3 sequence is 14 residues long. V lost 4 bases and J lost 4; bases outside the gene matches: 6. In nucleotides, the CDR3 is TGCGCCAGCAGCCAAGGACAGGGCGGCTATGGCTACACCTTC. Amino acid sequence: CASSQGQGGYGYTF. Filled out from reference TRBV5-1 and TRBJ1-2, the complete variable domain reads KAGVTQTPRYLIKTRGQQVTLSCSPISGHRSVSWYQQTPGQGLQFLFEYFSETQRNKGNFPGRFSGRQFSNSRSEMNVSTLELGDSALYLCASSQGQGGYGYTFGSGTRLTVV.

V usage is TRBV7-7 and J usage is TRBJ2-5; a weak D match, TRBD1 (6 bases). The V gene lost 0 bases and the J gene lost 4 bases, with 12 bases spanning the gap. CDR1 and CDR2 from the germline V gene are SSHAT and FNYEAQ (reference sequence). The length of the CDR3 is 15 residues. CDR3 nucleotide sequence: TGTGCCAGCAGCTTAGCAACAGGGAGCGTAGAGACCCAGTACTTC. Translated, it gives CASSLATGSVETQYF. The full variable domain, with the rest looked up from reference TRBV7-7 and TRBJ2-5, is GAGVSQSPRYKVTKRGQDVTLRCDPISSHATLYWYQQALGQGPEFLTYFNYEAQPDKSGLPSDRFSAERPEGSISTLTIQRTEQRDSAMYRCASSLATGSVETQYFGPGTRLLVL.

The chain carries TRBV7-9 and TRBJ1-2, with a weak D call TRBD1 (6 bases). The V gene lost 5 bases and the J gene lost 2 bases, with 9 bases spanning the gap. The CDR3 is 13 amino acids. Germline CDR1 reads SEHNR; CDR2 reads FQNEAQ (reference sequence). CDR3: CASSPGENYGYTF. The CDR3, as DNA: TGTGCCAGCAGCCCAGGGGAGAACTATGGCTACACCTTC.

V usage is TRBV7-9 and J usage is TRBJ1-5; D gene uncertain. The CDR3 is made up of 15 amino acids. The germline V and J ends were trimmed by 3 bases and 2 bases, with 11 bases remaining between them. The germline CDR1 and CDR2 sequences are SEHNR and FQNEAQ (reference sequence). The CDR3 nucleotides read TGTGCCAGCAGCTTGGGCCAACCCGGCAATCAGCCCCAGCATTTT. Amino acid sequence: CASSLGQPGNQPQHF.

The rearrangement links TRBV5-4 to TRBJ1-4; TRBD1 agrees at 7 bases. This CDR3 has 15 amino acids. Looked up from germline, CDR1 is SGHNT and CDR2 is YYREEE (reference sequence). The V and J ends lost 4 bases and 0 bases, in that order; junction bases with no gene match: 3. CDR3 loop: CASSAGTATNEKLFF. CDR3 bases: TGTGCCAGCAGCGCAGGGACAGCAACTAATGAAAAACTGTTTTTT.

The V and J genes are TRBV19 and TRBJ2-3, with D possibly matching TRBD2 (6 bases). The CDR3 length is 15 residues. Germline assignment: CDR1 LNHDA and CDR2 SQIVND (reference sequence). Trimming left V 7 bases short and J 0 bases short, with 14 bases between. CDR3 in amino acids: CASKELGGSTDTQYF. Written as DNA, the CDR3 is TGTGCCAGTAAGGAACTCGGAGGGAGCACAGATACGCAGTATTTT.

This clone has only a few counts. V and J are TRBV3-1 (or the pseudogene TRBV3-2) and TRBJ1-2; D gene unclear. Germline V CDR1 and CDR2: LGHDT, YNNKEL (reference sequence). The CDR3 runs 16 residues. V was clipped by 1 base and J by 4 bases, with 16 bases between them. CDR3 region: CASSQGVSPLGYGYTF. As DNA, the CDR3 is TGTGCCAGCAGCCAAGGTGTTAGCCCCCTAGGCTATGGCTACACCTTC.

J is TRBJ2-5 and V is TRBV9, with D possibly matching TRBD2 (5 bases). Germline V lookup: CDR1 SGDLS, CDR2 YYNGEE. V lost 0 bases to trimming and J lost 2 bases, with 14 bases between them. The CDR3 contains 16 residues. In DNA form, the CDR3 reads TGTGCCAGCAGCGTAGGCCCCGGGATGAAACAAGAGACCCAGTACTTC. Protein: CASSVGPGMKQETQYF.

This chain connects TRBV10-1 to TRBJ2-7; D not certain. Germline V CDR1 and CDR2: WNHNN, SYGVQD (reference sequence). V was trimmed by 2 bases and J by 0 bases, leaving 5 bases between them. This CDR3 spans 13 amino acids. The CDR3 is CASSEGSSYEQYF. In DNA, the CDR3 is TGCGCCAGCAGTGAGGGCAGCTCCTACGAGCAGTACTTC.